A selection of T cell receptor beta chains follows, all from one sample in a study of T cell repertoires in cytomegalovirus infection. Their recognized antigens are unknown. TCRdb independently ran MiXCR on the reads; one entry per CDR3 protein. Altogether approximately 910,000 distinct CDR3 sequences are present, under 40% being singletons, with the ten largest covering about an eighth. The specimen comprised cultured CD8+ T cells from PBMCs, sampled from culture after CMV antigen stimulation. These receptor sequences come from a human donor in good health (CMV status not recorded). Some clones in this sample may be carry-over from other donors' samples. CDR3s include the opening cysteine and the closing phenylalanine or tryptophan. The D gene is left open where the match is weak. Some rows mark clone size as missing; the rest say once, few, many or name a class of expanded clone.

j_call d_call clone_size v_call cdr3_nt cdr3_aa
TRBJ1-1 . few TRBV19 TGTGCCAGTAGTGAGCGGCAGGGCACTGAAGCTTTCTTT CASSERQGTEAFF
TRBJ1-5 TRBD1 . TRBV11-2 TGTGCCAGCAGCTTGTCGGGACAGGGATATCAGCCCCAGCATTTT CASSLSGQGYQPQHF
TRBJ2-3 TRBD2 . TRBV6-6 TGTGCCAGCAGTTACGAGACTAGCGGGGGGGCGACAGATACGCAGTATTTT CASSYETSGGATDTQYF
TRBJ1-1 . few TRBV2 TGTGCCAGCACCTCAAGGCTAGGCGTTGGGGTAACTGAAGCTTTCTTT CASTSRLGVGVTEAFF
TRBJ2-1 . . TRBV6-6 TGTGCCAGCAGTATCCTAACTGGCCTCGACTCTGGAGGTGAGCAGTTCTTC CASSILTGLDSGGEQFF
TRBJ1-1 . few TRBV6-5 TGTGCCAGCAGTTACAGTATTACTACTAAAGTCGCCATGAACACTGAAGCTTTCTTT CASSYSITTKVAMNTEAFF
TRBJ2-1 . . TRBV2 TGTGCCTGCACACTAGGGGGGAATGAGCAGTTCTTC CACTLGGNEQFF
TRBJ2-7 . few TRBV25-1 TGTGCCAGCAATACCTACAGGGACGAGCAGTACTTC CASNTYRDEQYF
TRBJ2-3 . . TRBV7-9 TGTGCCAGCTGGGGCGCTGATACGCAGTATTTT CASWGADTQYF
TRBJ1-1 . few TRBV27 TGTGCCAGCAGTTCCAGGGGCACCGTCACTGAAGCTTTCTTT CASSSRGTVTEAFF
TRBJ1-2 . . TRBV28 TGTGCCAGCAGTTTAAACGGCGACTATGGCTACACCTTC CASSLNGDYGYTF
TRBJ1-1 TRBD1 few TRBV10-3 TGTGCCATCAGTGGCGGACAGGGGGAAGGAACTGAAGCTTTCTTT CAISGGQGEGTEAFF
TRBJ2-2 . many TRBV4-3 TGTGCCAGCAGCCAGGACAGTAACACCGGGGAGCTGTTTTTT CASSQDSNTGELFF
TRBJ1-1 TRBD1 . TRBV6-5 TGTGCCAGCAGAACTGGACAGGGGAGGTCTGAAGCTTTCTTT CASRTGQGRSEAFF
TRBJ1-5 TRBD1 few TRBV12-3/TRBV12-4 TGTGCCAGCAGAACAGGGGGCGACCAGCCCCAGCATTTT CASRTGGDQPQHF
TRBJ2-1 . few TRBV7-9 TGTGCCAGCAGCTTTTCTTTTAGCTCCTACAATGAGCAGTTCTTC CASSFSFSSYNEQFF
TRBJ1-6 TRBD1 few TRBV20-1 TGCAGTGCTCTGGACAGGGTGATGTCCTCCTATAATTCACCCCTCCACTTT CSALDRVMSSYNSPLHF
TRBJ2-5 . few TRBV6-1 TGTGCCAGCAGTAGGACCCTCCCTGGGACCCAGTACTTC CASSRTLPGTQYF
TRBJ1-1 . . TRBV27 TGTGCCAGCAGTTTATCGCGAGGGTCCGCGGCTTTCTTT CASSLSRGSAAFF
TRBJ1-2 TRBD1 . TRBV27 TGTGCCAGCAGTTTCGGGCAGGGGGCGTCAAATGGCTACACCTTC CASSFGQGASNGYTF
TRBJ2-7 . . TRBV27 TGTGCCAGCAGTTGGGGGACCAGCTCCTACGAGCAGTACTTC CASSWGTSSYEQYF
TRBJ2-7 TRBD1 . TRBV6-5 TGTGCCAGCAGTACCCTAAACCCCACGGACAGGGGCTCCTACGAGCAGTACTTC CASSTLNPTDRGSYEQYF
TRBJ2-4 TRBD2 . TRBV29-1 TGCAGCGTGGAGGGACGTGGGACTAGCGGGGACATTCAGTACTTC CSVEGRGTSGDIQYF
TRBJ1-5 . . TRBV4-1 TGCGCCAGCAGCCAAGATGGGGCAGGGAAATATCGCAATCAGCCCCAGCATTTT CASSQDGAGKYRNQPQHF
TRBJ1-1 . few TRBV7-4 TGTGCCAGCAGCTTACTGGACGTACAGGCTGAAGCTTTCTTT CASSLLDVQAEAFF
TRBJ2-5 TRBD1 . TRBV6-2/TRBV6-3 TGTGCCAGCAGTATACCCGGGACAGCTCAAGAGACCCAGTACTTC CASSIPGTAQETQYF
TRBJ1-4 . . TRBV9 TGTGCCAGCACCAAGCTGGGGGGTACTAATGAAAAACTGTTTTTT CASTKLGGTNEKLFF
TRBJ2-7 TRBD1 . TRBV6-5 TGTGCCAGCAACGGGAACCGGGACAGGCATACCTACGAGCAGTACTTC CASNGNRDRHTYEQYF
TRBJ1-2 . few TRBV7-9 TGTGCCAGCAGCTTACAAGGATACCATGGCTACACCTTC CASSLQGYHGYTF
TRBJ1-4 TRBD1 few TRBV11-2 TGTGCCAGCAGCTCCCACCGACAGGGGAAAAGGCCTGGTGAAAAACTGTTTTTT CASSSHRQGKRPGEKLFF
TRBJ1-1 . . TRBV5-5 TGTGCCAGCAGCCCCTTTAAGGCAGCCACGAGTGAAGCTTTCTTT CASSPFKAATSEAFF
TRBJ1-3 TRBD1 few TRBV25-1 TGTGCCAGCAGTGAATCTGCTTACCCGGGACAGATCGGAAACACCATATATTTT CASSESAYPGQIGNTIYF
TRBJ2-3 . . TRBV7-6 TGTTCCAGCAGCTTAAACTCGGCAGGGGGCACAGATACGCAGTATTTT CSSSLNSAGGTDTQYF
TRBJ2-3 . few TRBV4-2 TGTGCCAGCAGCCAAGAGCTAAGAAGCACAGATACGCAGTATTTT CASSQELRSTDTQYF
TRBJ2-5 . . TRBV25-1 TGTGCCAGCGTCCTAGAGACCCAGTACTTC CASVLETQYF
TRBJ1-1 . few TRBV7-8 TGTGCCAGCAGCTTAGTTAGCGAAGTGGCTTTCTTT CASSLVSEVAFF
TRBJ1-1 TRBD1 few TRBV6-5 TGTGCCAGCCGGGACAGGGGGCAGGAGGACACTGAAGCTTTCTTT CASRDRGQEDTEAFF
TRBJ1-2 . few TRBV11-1 TGTGCCAGCAGCCAGGATGAGGAAGGCTACACCTTC CASSQDEEGYTF
TRBJ2-7 TRBD2 once TRBV27 TGTGCCAGCGGAGCGGGGGCCAACTACGAGCAGTACTTC CASGAGANYEQYF
TRBJ1-1 . few TRBV12-5 TGTGCTAGTGGTTTCCCGAACACTGAAGCTTTCTTT CASGFPNTEAFF
TRBJ2-5 TRBD2 few TRBV12-3/TRBV12-4 TGTGCCAGCAGTTTTACTAGCGGGGCGGTAGAGACCCAGTACTTC CASSFTSGAVETQYF
TRBJ2-7 . many TRBV7-2 TGTGCCAGCAGCTCCAAGATCTACGAGCAGTACTTC CASSSKIYEQYF
TRBJ1-1 . many TRBV7-9 TGTGCCAGCAGGGGACTGAACACTGAAGCTTTCTTT CASRGLNTEAFF
TRBJ2-3 . . TRBV5-4 TGTGCCAGCAGCATATATCCGGCTGAGACAGGATCTAGCACAGATACGCAGTATTTT CASSIYPAETGSSTDTQYF
TRBJ2-1 . . TRBV11-1 TGTGTCAGCAGCTTAGCGCGGCGGGGAGCCTCCTACAATGAGCAGTTCTTC CVSSLARRGASYNEQFF
TRBJ2-1 TRBD2 few TRBV4-1 TGCGCCAGCAGCCGGACGGAGGGGACTAGCGGATCCAATGAGCAGTTCTTC CASSRTEGTSGSNEQFF
TRBJ2-7 TRBD1 . TRBV27 TGTGCCAGCGGTATGGACAGGGCGGAGTACGAGCAGTACTTC CASGMDRAEYEQYF
TRBJ1-1 . many TRBV7-8 TGTGCCACCGAAGTTCGGTACAACACTGAAGCTTTCTTT CATEVRYNTEAFF